This T cell receptor beta chain was retrieved from a study of CD4 and CD8 cells across lung adenocarcinoma regions. Samples came from patients with localized non-small cell lung adenocarcinoma. There are 16 residues in the CDR3. Germline CDR1 is MNHNS and CDR2 is SASEGT. Trimming removed 8 bases from V and 2 bases from J; junction bases left unmatched: 14. MiXCR was run by TCRdb on the PCR reads, yielding one entry per CDR3 protein. The sample includes around 20,000 distinct CDR3 sequences, around half of them seen just once. This receptor was identified in a female donor with lung adenocarcinoma. The CD4 and CD8 labels of this study may be unreliable. The J gene is TRBJ2-5, the V gene TRBV6-1; 7 positions match TRBD2. Material: CD8+ T cells from the center of a lung tumor. The CDR3 spells CASAGDGGGAQETQYF. Written as DNA, the CDR3 is TGTGCCAGCGCGGGGGACGGGGGAGGGGCGCAAGAGACCCAGTACTTC.